The rows below give T cell receptor beta chains drawn from one sample of a study of human T cells and chemical hapten exposure. TCRdb redid the calling of the RACE reads with MiXCR, one entry per CDR3 protein. Altogether 180,000 or so distinct CDR3 sequences are present, approximately 29% being singletons, with the ten largest covering just under 3%. This material consisted of whole blood, taken in connection with sensitization to the hapten diphenylcyclopropenone (DPC). All receptors derive from a woman aged 25-40 years with alopecia areata. Some clones in this sample may be carry-over from other donors' samples. CDR3s include the opening cysteine and the closing phenylalanine or tryptophan. The order of the fields is clone size, J gene, V gene, D gene, CDR3 DNA, CDR3 protein. The D gene is left open where the match is weak. The listing skips clone size in some rows; elsewhere it reads once, few, many or a size class.

>few|TRBJ2-5|TRBV30|.
TGTGCCTGGAGTACCGGGACAAACCAAGAGACCCAGTACTTC
CAWSTGTNQETQYF
>.|TRBJ1-2|TRBV2|.
TGTGCCAGCAGTGAAAGCAGAATTCCTAACTATGGCTACACCTTC
CASSESRIPNYGYTF
>few|TRBJ2-7|TRBV9|.
TGTGCCAGTAGCGTAGAAGCAGGGGACTACGAGCAGTACTTC
CASSVEAGDYEQYF
>.|TRBJ1-2|TRBV6-6|.
TGTGCCAGCACCACGCCGAACTATGGCTACACCTTC
CASTTPNYGYTF
>.|TRBJ2-5|TRBV5-1|TRBD2
TGCGCCAGCAGCTACTTCTCGACTAGCGGGAGGGCCAGAGAGACCCAGTACTTC
CASSYFSTSGRARETQYF
>.|TRBJ1-2|TRBV4-3|.
TGCGCCAGCAGCCAAGAAGTGGGGTTTGATTATGGCTACACCTTC
CASSQEVGFDYGYTF
>.|TRBJ2-5|TRBV27|TRBD1
TGTGCCAGCAGTCGTACGACAGGGCCAGAGACCCAGTACTTC
CASSRTTGPETQYF
>few|TRBJ1-1|TRBV19|.
TGTGCCAGTAGTATAGTTGCAGGACTTTACGCTGAAGCTTTCTTT
CASSIVAGLYAEAFF
>.|TRBJ2-3|TRBV20-1|.
TGCAGTGGTAGGATGGGGGGGGCCCAAGATACGCAGTATTTT
CSGRMGGAQDTQYF
>.|TRBJ2-5|TRBV3-1|.
TGTGCCAGCAGCCACGGACTCCGAAGTGGGGCCCAGTACTTC
CASSHGLRSGAQYF
>few|TRBJ1-3|TRBV5-1|.
TGCGCCAGCAGCTTGCCCGGACAGGGAAACACCATATATTTT
CASSLPGQGNTIYF
>.|TRBJ2-2|TRBV4-2|TRBD2
TGTGCCAGCAGCCAAGTGGTAGCGGGATACACCGGGGAGCTGTTTTTT
CASSQVVAGYTGELFF
>.|TRBJ1-1|TRBV7-8|TRBD1
TGTGCCAGCAGCTTAGAAGGGACAGGCCTCACTGAAGCTTTCTTT
CASSLEGTGLTEAFF
>.|TRBJ2-1|TRBV6-2/TRBV6-3|.
TGTGCCAGCAGTCCCACTGGGGGAGGCCTCGATGAGCAGTTCTTC
CASSPTGGGLDEQFF
>few|TRBJ1-1|TRBV25-1|.
TGTGCCAGCAGTGAACAGGGAGGTAGCACTGAAGCTTTCTTT
CASSEQGGSTEAFF
>.|TRBJ1-2|TRBV5-1|.
TGCGCCAGCAGCTTCCCAGATAACTATGGCTACACCTTC
CASSFPDNYGYTF
>few|TRBJ2-3|TRBV4-3|.
TGCGCCAGCAGCCAAGATTTCGTTCACGACAGAAGCACAGATACGCAGTATTTT
CASSQDFVHDRSTDTQYF
>few|TRBJ2-3|TRBV5-5|TRBD2
TGTGCCAGCAGCTTGGCCCCCGGGACTACCCCAGATACGCAGTATTTT
CASSLAPGTTPDTQYF
>few|TRBJ1-6|TRBV9|.
TGTGCCAGCAGCTCGACAGATTCACCCCTCCACTTT
CASSSTDSPLHF
>few|TRBJ2-3|TRBV30|.
TGTGCCTGGAGTGTGGACCTATATACGCAGTATTTT
CAWSVDLYTQYF
>.|TRBJ1-5|TRBV5-6|TRBD1
TGTGCCAGCAGCTTCGGACAGGGGGATAATCAGCCCCAGCATTTT
CASSFGQGDNQPQHF
>few|TRBJ2-3|TRBV10-3|.
TGTGCCACCTCCAAGGGACCAGATACGCAGTATTTT
CATSKGPDTQYF
>.|TRBJ2-3|TRBV7-6|TRBD2
TGTGCCAGCAGCCTTACGGGACTAGCCGGAGATACGCAGTATTTT
CASSLTGLAGDTQYF
>.|TRBJ2-2|TRBV7-9|TRBD1
TGTGCCAGCAGCTTAAGAGGGGGCGACGGAAACGGGGAGCTGTTTTTT
CASSLRGGDGNGELFF
>.|TRBJ1-2|TRBV28|.
TGTGCCAGCAGTTTAAAGACTTTCCCCTATGGCTACACCTTC
CASSLKTFPYGYTF
>.|TRBJ2-7|TRBV29-1|.
TGCAGCGTTGAGCGGGACAGCCACGAGCAGTACTTC
CSVERDSHEQYF
>.|TRBJ2-5|TRBV29-1|.
TGCAGCGTTTCGCGGGGGCGCGAGACCCAGTACTTC
CSVSRGRETQYF
>few|TRBJ1-2|TRBV6-2/TRBV6-3|.
TGTGCCAGCAGTTACGACAAGGCGAGCTATGGCTACACCTTC
CASSYDKASYGYTF
>.|TRBJ2-7|TRBV28|.
TGTGCCAGCAGCCGGACCGAGGAGGTTGGGGAGCAGTACTTC
CASSRTEEVGEQYF
>.|TRBJ1-2|TRBV20-1|.
TGCAGTGCTCCACAAAGGGGCGGCTATGGCTACACCTTC
CSAPQRGGYGYTF
>.|TRBJ1-4|TRBV6-4|TRBD1
TGTGCCAGCAGAGACGGGACAGGGAAGGCCGGGATATGCGAAAAACTGTTTTTT
CASRDGTGKAGICEKLFF
>.|TRBJ2-3|TRBV5-5|.
TGTGCCAGCAGCCCGGGGATGGGCCAGATCACAGATACGCAGTATTTT
CASSPGMGQITDTQYF
>few|TRBJ1-6|TRBV3-1|TRBD1
TGTGCCAGCAGCCAAACAGGGGGGTCACCCCTCCACTTT
CASSQTGGSPLHF
>many|TRBJ1-4|TRBV4-2|TRBD1
TGTGCCAGCAGCCCCACAGGGGCCGATAATGAAAAACTGTTTTTT
CASSPTGADNEKLFF
>.|TRBJ1-1|TRBV28|.
TGTGCCAGCAGTCAGTCGAGGGCTCCGAACACTGAAGCTTTCTTT
CASSQSRAPNTEAFF
>.|TRBJ2-5|TRBV28|.
TGTGCCAGCAGTTTGCAGCTGCCCCAAGAGACCCAGTACTTC
CASSLQLPQETQYF
>.|TRBJ2-7|TRBV5-1|TRBD1
TGCGCCAGCAGCCGATCGCCGGGACAGGGGTCGGACGAGCAGTACTTC
CASSRSPGQGSDEQYF
>few|TRBJ2-1|TRBV9|TRBD2
TGTGCCAGCAGCGTAGCGGGAGGGGATTACAATGAGCAGTTCTTC
CASSVAGGDYNEQFF
>few|TRBJ1-5|TRBV28|.
TGTGCCAGCAGTACCCGTGGGGCAGGCAATCAGCCCCAGCATTTT
CASSTRGAGNQPQHF
>.|TRBJ1-1|TRBV7-9|.
TGTGCCAGCAGCTTAGGAGATGGCACTGAAGCTTTCTTT
CASSLGDGTEAFF
>.|TRBJ2-4|TRBV21-1|.
TGTGCCAGCAGCAAAGGTTTAAGGAGACAGGACGAAAACATTCAGTACTTC
CASSKGLRRQDENIQYF
>.|TRBJ2-5|TRBV9|.
TGTGCCAGCAGCGTGGGAGGGGGCGAAGTGGAGACCCAGTACTTC
CASSVGGGEVETQYF
>few|TRBJ1-5|TRBV7-2|TRBD1
TGTGCCAGCAGGAGAACAGGGGGTAGCAATCAGCCCCAGCATTTT
CASRRTGGSNQPQHF
>.|TRBJ2-2|TRBV10-3|TRBD2
TGTGCCATCAGGTTGCCCGGGGGGGGCACCGGGGAGCTGTTTTTT
CAIRLPGGGTGELFF
>.|TRBJ2-3|TRBV29-1|.
TGCAGCGCCGTCCGTAGCACAGATACGCAGTATTTT
CSAVRSTDTQYF
>.|TRBJ2-3|TRBV5-1|.
TGCGCCAGCAGCTTGGTTCCCAGCACAGATACGCAGTATTTT
CASSLVPSTDTQYF
>.|TRBJ2-1|TRBV5-5|TRBD2
TGTGCCAGCAGCCCAACCTGGGCTAGCGGGAGAGGGGAGCAGTTCTTC
CASSPTWASGRGEQFF
>.|TRBJ2-1|TRBV5-1|TRBD1
TGCGCCAGCAGCCACGGACAGGGGGTCAATGAGCAGTTCTTC
CASSHGQGVNEQFF
>few|TRBJ1-5|TRBV20-1|.
TGCAGTGCCCAGACCGGGGGTAGGCAGCCCCAGCATTTT
CSAQTGGRQPQHF
>.|TRBJ2-6|TRBV5-1|.
TGCGCCAGCAGCGTACAGGGAAGCTCTGGGGCCAACGTCCTGACTTTC
CASSVQGSSGANVLTF
>.|TRBJ2-1|TRBV29-1|.
TGCAGCGTTGAATCTCGGGGTCGCTACAATGAGCAGTTCTTC
CSVESRGRYNEQFF
>few|TRBJ1-1|TRBV7-3|.
TGTGCCAGCAGCTTATCTGGGGGATTGAACACTGAAGCTTTCTTT
CASSLSGGLNTEAFF
>once|TRBJ2-5|TRBV12-3/TRBV12-4|TRBD2
TGTGCCAGCACCTTACTAGCGGGAGGGACACGGACCCAGTACTTC
CASTLLAGGTRTQYF
>few|TRBJ2-3|TRBV10-3|.
TGTGCCATCAAAGGGTCCGGCACAGATACGCAGTATTTT
CAIKGSGTDTQYF
>few|TRBJ1-1|TRBV28|.
TGTGCCAGCAGTGCCCACCGCGTACTGAACACTGAAGCTTTCTTT
CASSAHRVLNTEAFF
>many|TRBJ2-7|TRBV28|.
TGTGCCAGCAGGTCCGTACGCTACGAGCAGTACTTC
CASRSVRYEQYF
>.|TRBJ1-1|TRBV18|.
TGTGCCAGCTCACCACTGATAGGAACTAACACTGAAGCTTTCTTT
CASSPLIGTNTEAFF
>.|TRBJ2-7|TRBV28|TRBD2
TGTGCCACCGGGGGGGGGGCCCTCCCCTACGAGCAGTACTTC
CATGGGALPYEQYF